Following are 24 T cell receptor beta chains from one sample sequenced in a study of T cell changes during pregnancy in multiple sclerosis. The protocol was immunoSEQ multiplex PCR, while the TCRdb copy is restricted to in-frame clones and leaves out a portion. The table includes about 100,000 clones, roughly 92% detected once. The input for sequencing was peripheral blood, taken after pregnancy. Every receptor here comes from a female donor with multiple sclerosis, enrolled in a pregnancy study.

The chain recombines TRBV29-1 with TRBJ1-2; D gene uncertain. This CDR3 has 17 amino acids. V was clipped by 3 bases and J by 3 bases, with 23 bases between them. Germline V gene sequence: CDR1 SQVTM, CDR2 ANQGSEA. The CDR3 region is CSVDWWAPPPLYYGYTF. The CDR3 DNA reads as TGCAGCGTTGATTGGTGGGCGCCCCCCCCACTGTACTATGGCTACACCTTC.

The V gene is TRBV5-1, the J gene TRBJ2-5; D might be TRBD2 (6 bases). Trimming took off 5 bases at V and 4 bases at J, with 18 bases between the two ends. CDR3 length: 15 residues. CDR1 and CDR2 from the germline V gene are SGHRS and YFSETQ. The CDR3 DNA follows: TGCGCCAGCAGGGTCTTAGGGGTGGAGGGAGAGACCCAGTACTTC. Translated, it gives CASRVLGVEGETQYF.

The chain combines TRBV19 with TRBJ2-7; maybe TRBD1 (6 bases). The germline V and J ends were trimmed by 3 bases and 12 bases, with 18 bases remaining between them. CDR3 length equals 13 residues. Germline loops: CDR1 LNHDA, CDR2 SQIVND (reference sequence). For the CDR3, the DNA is TGTGCCAGTAGTATTTGGGACAATCCGACGCTGTACTTC. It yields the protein CASSIWDNPTLYF.

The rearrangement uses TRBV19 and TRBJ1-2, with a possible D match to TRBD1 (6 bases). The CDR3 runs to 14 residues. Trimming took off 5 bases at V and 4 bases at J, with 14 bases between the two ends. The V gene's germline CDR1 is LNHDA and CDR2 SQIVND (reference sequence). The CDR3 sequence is CASSPGRDTYGYTF. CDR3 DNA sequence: TGTGCCAGTAGTCCGGGACGGGACACCTATGGCTACACCTTC.

The CDR3 reads CASSPGTSVYNEQFF. As DNA, the CDR3 is TGTGCCAGCAGCCCCGGGACTAGCGTCTACAATGAGCAGTTCTTC. J is TRBJ2-1 and V is TRBV13; TRBD2 agrees at 10 bases. Germline CDR1 PRHDT, CDR2 FYEKMQ (reference sequence). This CDR3 is 15 amino acids long. V was pared by 5 bases and J by 3 bases, with 4 bases of the junction left unmatched.

CDR3 DNA sequence: TGTGCCAGCAGCCGTACAGGGAGCAATCAGCCCCAGCATTTT. It translates to CASSRTGSNQPQHF. This sequence joins TRBV7-6 and TRBJ1-5; D may be TRBD1 (6 bases). V was pared by 5 bases and J by 1 base, with 9 bases between. This CDR3 has 14 residues. From germline, CDR1 is SGHVS and CDR2 FNYEAQ.

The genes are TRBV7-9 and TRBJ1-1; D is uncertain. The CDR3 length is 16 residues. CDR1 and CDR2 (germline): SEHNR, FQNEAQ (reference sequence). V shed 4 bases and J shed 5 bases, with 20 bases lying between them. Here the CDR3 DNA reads TGTGCCAGCAGCTCTGAGTTCTCCGGGAGGGATACTGAAGCTTTCTTT. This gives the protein CASSSEFSGRDTEAFF.

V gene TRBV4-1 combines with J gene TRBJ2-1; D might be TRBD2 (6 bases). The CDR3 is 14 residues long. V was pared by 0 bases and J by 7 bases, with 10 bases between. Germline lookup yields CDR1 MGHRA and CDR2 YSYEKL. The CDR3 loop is CASSQDPGRNEQFF. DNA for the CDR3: TGCGCCAGCAGCCAAGATCCAGGGAGGAATGAGCAGTTCTTC.

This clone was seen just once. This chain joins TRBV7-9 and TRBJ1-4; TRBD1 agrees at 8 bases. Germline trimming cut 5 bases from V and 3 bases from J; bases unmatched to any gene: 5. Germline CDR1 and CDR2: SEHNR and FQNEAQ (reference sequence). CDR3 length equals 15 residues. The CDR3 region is CASSPRTGPNEKLFF. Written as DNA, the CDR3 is TGTGCCAGCAGCCCCCGGACAGGGCCTAATGAAAAACTGTTTTTT. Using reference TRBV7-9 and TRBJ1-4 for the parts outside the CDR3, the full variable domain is DTGVSQNPRHKITKRGQNVTFRCDPISEHNRLYWYRQTLGQGPEFLTYFQNEAQLEKSRLLSDRFSAERPKGSFSTLEIQRTEQGDSAMYLCASSPRTGPNEKLFFGSGTQLSVL.

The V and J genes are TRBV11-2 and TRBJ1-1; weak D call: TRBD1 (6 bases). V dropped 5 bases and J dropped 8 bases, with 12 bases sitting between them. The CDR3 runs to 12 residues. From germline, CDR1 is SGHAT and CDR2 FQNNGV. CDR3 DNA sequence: TGTGCCAGCAGCCAAGGGGGTTGGGAAGCTTTCTTT. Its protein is CASSQGGWEAFF.

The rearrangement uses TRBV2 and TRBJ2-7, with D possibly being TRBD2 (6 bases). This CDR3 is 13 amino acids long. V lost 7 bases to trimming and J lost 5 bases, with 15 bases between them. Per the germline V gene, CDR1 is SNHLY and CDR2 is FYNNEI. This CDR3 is CASTGSAMDEQYF. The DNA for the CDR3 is TGTGCCAGCACCGGGAGCGCTATGGACGAGCAGTACTTC.

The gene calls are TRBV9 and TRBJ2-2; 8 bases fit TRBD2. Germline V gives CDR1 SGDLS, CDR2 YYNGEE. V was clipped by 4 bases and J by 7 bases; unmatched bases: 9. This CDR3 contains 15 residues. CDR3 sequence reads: CASSPGGANNGELFF. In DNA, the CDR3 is TGTGCCAGCAGCCCGGGGGGGGCCAATAACGGGGAGCTGTTTTTT.

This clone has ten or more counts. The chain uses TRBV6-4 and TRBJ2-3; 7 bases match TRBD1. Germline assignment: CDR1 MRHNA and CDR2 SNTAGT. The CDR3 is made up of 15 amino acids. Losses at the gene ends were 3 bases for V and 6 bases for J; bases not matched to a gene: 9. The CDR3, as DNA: TGTGCCAGCAGTGAGACAGGGACGGCGGTGGATACGCAGTATTTT. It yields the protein CASSETGTAVDTQYF.

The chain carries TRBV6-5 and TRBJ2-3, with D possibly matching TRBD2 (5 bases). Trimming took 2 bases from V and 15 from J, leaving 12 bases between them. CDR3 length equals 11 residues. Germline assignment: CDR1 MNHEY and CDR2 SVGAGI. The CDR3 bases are TGTGCCAGCAGTTACGCGGGTGAAGCATATTTT. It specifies CASSYAGEAYF.

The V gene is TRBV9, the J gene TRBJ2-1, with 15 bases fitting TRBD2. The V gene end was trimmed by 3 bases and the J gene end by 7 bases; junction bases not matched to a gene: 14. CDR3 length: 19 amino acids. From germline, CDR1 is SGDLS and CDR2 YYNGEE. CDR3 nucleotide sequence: TGTGCCAGCAGCGCCGGGACTAGCGGGGGGAGGAGGGGGTGGAATGAGCAGTTCTTC. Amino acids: CASSAGTSGGRRGWNEQFF.

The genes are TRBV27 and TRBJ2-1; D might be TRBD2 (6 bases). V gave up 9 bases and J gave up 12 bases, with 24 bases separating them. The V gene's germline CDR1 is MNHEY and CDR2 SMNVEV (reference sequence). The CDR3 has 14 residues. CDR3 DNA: TGTGCCAGTCGGTGGGCTAGCGAAACCTCAGGGCAGTTCTTC. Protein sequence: CASRWASETSGQFF.

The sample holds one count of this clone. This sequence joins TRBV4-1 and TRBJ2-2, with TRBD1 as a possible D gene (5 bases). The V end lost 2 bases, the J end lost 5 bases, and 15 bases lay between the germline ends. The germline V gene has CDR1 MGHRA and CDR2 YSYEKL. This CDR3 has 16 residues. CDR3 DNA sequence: TGCGCCAGCAGCCAAAGAGAGGACACGAGAACCGGGGAGCTGTTTTTT. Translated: CASSQREDTRTGELFF.

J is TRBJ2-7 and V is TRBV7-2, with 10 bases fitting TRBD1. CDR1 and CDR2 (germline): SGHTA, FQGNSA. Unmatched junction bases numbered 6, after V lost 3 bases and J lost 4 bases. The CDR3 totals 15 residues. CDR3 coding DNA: TGTGCCAGCAGCTTGACAGGGGGCGCCCAATACGAGCAGTACTTC. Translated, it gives CASSLTGGAQYEQYF.

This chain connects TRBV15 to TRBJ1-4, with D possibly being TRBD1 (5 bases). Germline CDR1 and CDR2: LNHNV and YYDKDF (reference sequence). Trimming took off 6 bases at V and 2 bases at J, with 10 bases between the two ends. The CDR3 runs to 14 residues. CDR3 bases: TGTGCCACCAGTGTCAGGGCCACTAATGAAAAACTGTTTTTT. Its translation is CATSVRATNEKLFF.

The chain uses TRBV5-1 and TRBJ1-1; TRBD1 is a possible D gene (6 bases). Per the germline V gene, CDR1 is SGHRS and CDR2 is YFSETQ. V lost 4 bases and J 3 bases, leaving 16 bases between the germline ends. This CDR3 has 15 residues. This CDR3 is CASSQEPSGDTEAFF. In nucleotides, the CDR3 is TGCGCCAGCAGCCAAGAACCCTCAGGGGACACTGAAGCTTTCTTT.

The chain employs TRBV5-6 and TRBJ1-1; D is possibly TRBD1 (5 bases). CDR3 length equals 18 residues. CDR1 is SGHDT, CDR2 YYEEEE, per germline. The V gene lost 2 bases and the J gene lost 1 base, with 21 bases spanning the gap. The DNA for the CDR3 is TGTGCCAGCAGCTTTACAATCTCTCGGAGACAGAGGAACACTGAAGCTTTCTTT. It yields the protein CASSFTISRRQRNTEAFF.

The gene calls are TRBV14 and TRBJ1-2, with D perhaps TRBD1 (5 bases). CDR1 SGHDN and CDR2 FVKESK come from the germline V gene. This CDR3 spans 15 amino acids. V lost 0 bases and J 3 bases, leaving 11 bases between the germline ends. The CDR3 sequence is CASSQEEGLYYGYTF. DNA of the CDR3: TGTGCCAGCAGCCAAGAGGAGGGGCTTTACTATGGCTACACCTTC. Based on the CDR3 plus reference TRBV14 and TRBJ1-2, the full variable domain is EAGVTQFPSHSVIEKGQTVTLRCDPISGHDNLYWYRRVMGKEIKFLLHFVKESKQDESGMPNNRFLAERTGGTYSTLKVQPAELEDSGVYFCASSQEEGLYYGYTFGSGTRLTVV.

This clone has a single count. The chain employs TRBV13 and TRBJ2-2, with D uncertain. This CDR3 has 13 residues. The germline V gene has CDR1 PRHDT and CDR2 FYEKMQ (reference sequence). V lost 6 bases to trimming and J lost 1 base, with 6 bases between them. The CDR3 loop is CASSTQNTGELFF. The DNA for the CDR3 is TGTGCCAGCAGTACACAGAACACCGGGGAGCTGTTTTTT.

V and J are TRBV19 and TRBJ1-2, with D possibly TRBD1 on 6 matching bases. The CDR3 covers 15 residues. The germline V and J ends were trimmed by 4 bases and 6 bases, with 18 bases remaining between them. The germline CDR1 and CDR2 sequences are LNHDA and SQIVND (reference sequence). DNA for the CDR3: TGTGCCAGTAGTACCCCTTTCGGGGAGGGGGATGGCTACACCTTC. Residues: CASSTPFGEGDGYTF.